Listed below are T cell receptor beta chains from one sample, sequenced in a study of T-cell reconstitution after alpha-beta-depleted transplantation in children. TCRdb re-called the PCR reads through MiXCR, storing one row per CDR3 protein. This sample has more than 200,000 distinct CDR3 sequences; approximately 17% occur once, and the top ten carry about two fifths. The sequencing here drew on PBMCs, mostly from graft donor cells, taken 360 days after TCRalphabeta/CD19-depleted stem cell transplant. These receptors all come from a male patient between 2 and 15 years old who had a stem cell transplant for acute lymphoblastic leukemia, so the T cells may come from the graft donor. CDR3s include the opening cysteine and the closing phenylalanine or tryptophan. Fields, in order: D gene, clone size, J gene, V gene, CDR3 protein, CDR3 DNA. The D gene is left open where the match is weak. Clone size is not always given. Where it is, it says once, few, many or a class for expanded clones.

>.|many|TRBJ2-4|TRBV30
CAWSFGENIQYF
TGTGCCTGGAGTTTTGGAGAAAACATTCAGTACTTC
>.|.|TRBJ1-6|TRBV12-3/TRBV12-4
CASSPGPHSPLHF
TGTGCCAGCAGCCCCGGACCTCATTCACCCCTCCACTTT
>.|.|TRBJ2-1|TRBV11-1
CASSPTGSEQFF
TGTGCCAGCAGCCCGACCGGGAGTGAGCAGTTCTTC
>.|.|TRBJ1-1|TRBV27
CASSLLYGAEAFF
TGTGCCAGCAGCCTTTTGTATGGGGCTGAAGCTTTCTTT
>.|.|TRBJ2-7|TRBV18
CASSPSQGSYEQYF
TGTGCCAGCTCACCATCACAGGGCTCCTACGAGCAGTACTTC
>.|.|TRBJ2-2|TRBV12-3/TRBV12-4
CASSLPGLPALDTGELFF
TGTGCCAGCAGTTTACCGGGGCTTCCTGCGTTGGACACCGGGGAGCTGTTTTTT
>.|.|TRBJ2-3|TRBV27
CASSLFRGSTDTQYF
TGTGCCAGCAGTTTATTTAGGGGGAGCACAGATACGCAGTATTTT
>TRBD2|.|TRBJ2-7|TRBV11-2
CASSPSGDLYEQYF
TGTGCCAGCAGCCCTAGCGGGGATTTGTACGAGCAGTACTTC
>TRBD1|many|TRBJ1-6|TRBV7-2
CASSLPLGGQALNTYNSPLHF
TGTGCCAGCAGCTTACCCCTGGGGGGACAGGCCCTTAACACCTATAATTCACCCCTCCACTTT
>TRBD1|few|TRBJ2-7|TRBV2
CASSEGQLYEQYF
TGTGCCAGCAGCGAGGGACAGCTCTACGAGCAGTACTTC
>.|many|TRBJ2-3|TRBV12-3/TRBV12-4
CASSSSPWAGTDTQYF
TGTGCCAGCAGTTCTTCCCCCTGGGCGGGGACAGATACGCAGTATTTT
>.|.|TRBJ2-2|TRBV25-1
CASSELRNGYTGELFF
TGTGCCAGCAGTGAATTAAGGAACGGGTACACCGGGGAGCTGTTTTTT
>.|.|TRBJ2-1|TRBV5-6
CAFTRASSYNEQFF
TGTGCCTTCACGCGGGCCAGCTCCTACAATGAGCAGTTCTTC
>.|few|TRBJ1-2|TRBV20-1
CSARDSGNYGYTF
TGCAGTGCTAGAGATTCGGGGAACTATGGCTACACCTTC
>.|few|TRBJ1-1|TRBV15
CATSRSPTEAFF
TGTGCCACCAGCAGATCACCCACTGAAGCTTTCTTT
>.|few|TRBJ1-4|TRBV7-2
CASSYGETNEKLFF
TGTGCCAGCAGTTATGGGGAGACTAATGAAAAACTGTTTTTT
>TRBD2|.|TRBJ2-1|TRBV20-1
CSATHTSGEQFF
TGCAGTGCTACCCATACTAGCGGCGAGCAGTTCTTC
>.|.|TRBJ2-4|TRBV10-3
CAISVRRGGTLDIQYF
TGTGCCATCAGTGTTAGGAGGGGGGGCACCCTTGACATTCAGTACTTC
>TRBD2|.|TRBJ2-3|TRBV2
CASSSSTSGVSTDTQYF
TGTGCCAGCAGTTCCTCGACTAGCGGGGTTAGCACAGATACGCAGTATTTT
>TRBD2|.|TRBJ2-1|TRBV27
CASSLTSGRGPAYNEQFF
TGTGCCAGCAGTTTAACCAGCGGGAGGGGGCCAGCCTACAATGAGCAGTTCTTC
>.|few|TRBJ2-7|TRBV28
CASSFPGVGYEQYF
TGTGCCAGCAGTTTTCCCGGGGTGGGCTACGAGCAGTACTTC
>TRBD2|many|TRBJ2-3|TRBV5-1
CASSRLAALGEADTQYF
TGCGCCAGCAGCCGGCTAGCGGCTTTGGGGGAGGCAGATACGCAGTATTTT
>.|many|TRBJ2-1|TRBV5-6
CASSLVSRFSYNEQFF
TGTGCCAGCAGCTTGGTCTCCCGTTTCTCCTACAATGAGCAGTTCTTC
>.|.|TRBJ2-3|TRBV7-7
CASSILTGDTQYF
TGTGCCAGCAGCATACTGACTGGAGATACGCAGTATTTT
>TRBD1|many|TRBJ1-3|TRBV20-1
CSALNPGTGAGNTIYF
TGCAGTGCTTTAAACCCGGGGACAGGGGCTGGAAACACCATATATTTT
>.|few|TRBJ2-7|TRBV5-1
CASSLGSGTYEQYF
TGCGCCAGCAGTCTTGGTAGCGGTACCTACGAGCAGTACTTC
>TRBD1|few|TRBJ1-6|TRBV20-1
CSAWGQMDSPLHF
TGCAGTGCTTGGGGACAGATGGATTCACCCCTCCACTTT
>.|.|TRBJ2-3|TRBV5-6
CASSLGTPGTDTQYF
TGTGCCAGCAGCCTGGGAACTCCGGGCACAGATACGCAGTATTTT
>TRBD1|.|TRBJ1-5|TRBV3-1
CASSKTGGLNQPQHF
TGTGCCAGCAGCAAAACAGGGGGCCTCAATCAGCCCCAGCATTTT
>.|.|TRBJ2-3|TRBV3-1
CASSRGGDRTDTQYF
TGTGCCAGCAGCCGGGGCGGAGACCGGACAGATACGCAGTATTTT
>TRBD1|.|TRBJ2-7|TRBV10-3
CAIRARDSYEQYF
TGTGCCATCAGGGCCCGGGACAGCTACGAGCAGTACTTC
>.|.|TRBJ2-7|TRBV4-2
CASSQELASYEQYF
TGTGCCAGCAGCCAAGAGCTAGCCTCCTACGAGCAGTACTTC
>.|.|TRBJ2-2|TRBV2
CASSEVGGTNTGELFF
TGTGCCAGCAGTGAAGTTGGGGGTACGAACACCGGGGAGCTGTTTTTT
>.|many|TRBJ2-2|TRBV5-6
CASSLLAGRYTGELFF
TGTGCCAGCAGCTTGTTAGCAGGGCGGTACACCGGGGAGCTGTTTTTT
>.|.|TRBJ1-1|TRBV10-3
CAIRGDKGDTEAFF
TGTGCCATCAGAGGGGACAAAGGGGACACTGAAGCTTTCTTT
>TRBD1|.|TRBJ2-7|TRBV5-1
CASSIGQGGEQYF
TGCGCCAGCAGCATAGGACAGGGCGGCGAGCAGTACTTC
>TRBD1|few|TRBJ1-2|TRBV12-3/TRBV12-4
CASSLTGDGGYTF
TGTGCCAGCAGTTTGACAGGGGATGGGGGCTACACCTTC
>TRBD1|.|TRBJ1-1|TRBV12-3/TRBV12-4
CASSSTGKNTEPFF
TGTGCCAGCAGTTCGACAGGGAAGAACACTGAACCTTTCTTT
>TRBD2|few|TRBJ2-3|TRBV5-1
CASSLEVAGALGDTQYF
TGCGCCAGCAGCTTGGAGGTAGCGGGGGCCCTCGGGGATACGCAGTATTTT
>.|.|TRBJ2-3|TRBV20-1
CSARDLTDLTDTQYF
TGCAGTGCTAGAGATCTGACCGATCTCACAGATACGCAGTATTTT
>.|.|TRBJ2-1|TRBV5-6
CASSLVGWSSYNEQFF
TGTGCCAGCAGCTTGGTTGGCTGGAGCTCCTACAATGAGCAGTTCTTC
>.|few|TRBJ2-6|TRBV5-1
CASSSEVLSGANVLTF
TGCGCCAGCAGCTCAGAGGTGTTATCTGGGGCCAACGTCCTGACTTTC
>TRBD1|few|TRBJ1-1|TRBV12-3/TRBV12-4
CASSYRDRGRGNTEAFF
TGTGCCAGCAGTTACCGGGACAGGGGACGGGGGAACACTGAAGCTTTCTTT
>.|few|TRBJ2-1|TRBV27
CASSPAIGFSYNEQFF
TGTGCCAGCAGTCCTGCCATAGGGTTCTCCTACAATGAGCAGTTCTTC
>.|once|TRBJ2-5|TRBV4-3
CASSQDIAPETQYF
TGCGCCAGCAGCCAAGACATCGCTCCAGAGACCCAGTACTTC
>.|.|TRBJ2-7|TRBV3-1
CASSQIAGGTTEQYF
TGTGCCAGCAGCCAAATAGCCGGAGGCACCACCGAGCAGTACTTC
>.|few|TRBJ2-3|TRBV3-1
CASSQQGGDTQYF
TGTGCCAGCAGCCAACAGGGAGGAGATACGCAGTATTTT